Shown below are 24 T cell receptor beta chains from a single sample sequenced in a study of T cells in tuberculosis. Cells were sorted from thawed PBMC rested overnight and stained with GMM-loaded CD1B tetramer, viability dye and anti-CD3. The CD1B tetramers carried C32 glucose monomycolate purified from Rhodococcus equi. Sequencing used immunoSEQ multiplex PCR; TCRdb keeps in-frame clones, though not all of them. The profile shows 61,000 or so clones, 81% of them singletons. Input material: CD1b-GMM tetramer-negative cells sorted from PBMCs. The receptors derive from an adult woman with latent tuberculosis.

The chain has TRBV4-1 and TRBJ1-2; D remains unclear. This CDR3 spans 12 amino acids. Germline assignment: CDR1 MGHRA and CDR2 YSYEKL. Between the trimmed V and J ends, which lost 0 bases and 8 bases, there was a span of 7 bases. The CDR3 DNA follows: TGCGCCAGCAGCCAAGATTCCAGGGGCTACACCTTC. Protein: CASSQDSRGYTF.

Here the CDR3 reads CASSLGTVAYGYTF. CDR3 DNA: TGCGCCAGCAGCCTCGGGACAGTCGCCTATGGCTACACCTTC. This chain joins TRBV4-3 and TRBJ1-2, with 7 bases matching TRBD1. The CDR3 runs to 14 residues. Losses at the gene ends were 4 bases for V and 4 bases for J; bases not matched to a gene: 6. In germline, CDR1 is LGHNA, CDR2 YSLEER.

The V and J genes are TRBV10-3 and TRBJ1-5; TRBD1 agrees at 9 bases. The CDR3 loop spans 14 amino acids. V lost 6 bases and J lost 5; bases outside the gene matches: 5. Germline values: CDR1 ENHRY, CDR2 SYGVKD. The CDR3 DNA is TGTGCCATCAGCGTGACAGGGGGGGATCAGCCCCAGCATTTT. Its translation: CAISVTGGDQPQHF.

This clone was detected only once. The chain joins TRBV2 to TRBJ1-1; 11 bases are shared with TRBD1. After removal of 3 bases from V and 6 bases from J, the junction contained 9 bases not matched to a gene. This CDR3 is built from 16 residues. Germline values: CDR1 SNHLY, CDR2 FYNNEI. The CDR3 nucleotides are TGTGCCAGCAGTGATCGGGGACAGGGGGAAAGAGCTGAAGCTTTCTTT. Amino acid sequence: CASSDRGQGERAEAFF.

The chain uses TRBV5-1 and TRBJ2-1; 10 bases agree with TRBD1. Germline V gene lookup returns CDR1 SGHRS and CDR2 YFSETQ. J gave up 7 bases and V 0 bases, and 4 bases lay outside the gene matches. The CDR3 extends over 15 amino acids. The CDR3 here is CASSLEGQGENEQFF. CDR3 nucleotide sequence: TGCGCCAGCAGCTTGGAAGGACAGGGGGAGAATGAGCAGTTCTTC.

This chain links TRBV9 with TRBJ2-3; D perhaps matches TRBD2 (6 bases). Trimming removed 2 bases at V and 2 bases at J, with 15 bases between. The CDR3 is 16 residues long. The germline V gene encodes CDR1 SGDLS and CDR2 YYNGEE. For the CDR3, the DNA is TGTGCCAGCAGCGTGGGACTTGCGGGGACCACAGATACGCAGTATTTT. It codes for CASSVGLAGTTDTQYF.

This clone has just one count. This rearrangement joins TRBV7-2 to TRBJ1-6; TRBD1 matches at 8 bases. The CDR3 contains 15 residues. Germline assignment: CDR1 SGHTA and CDR2 FQGNSA. The J segment lost 4 bases and the V segment lost 5 bases, leaving 4 bases of the junction unmatched. CDR3: CASSPGQGYNSPLHF. CDR3 nucleotide sequence: TGTGCCAGCAGCCCCGGACAGGGTTATAATTCACCCCTCCACTTT.

The rearrangement joins TRBV28 to TRBJ2-1, with 11 nucleotides matching TRBD2. The CDR3 loop spans 16 amino acids. The germline gives CDR1 MDHEN, CDR2 SYDVKM. Trimming took 6 bases from V and 9 from J; bases not matched to a gene: 13. The CDR3 protein is CASRTDLAGGRGEQFF. For the CDR3, the DNA is TGTGCCAGCAGAACCGACCTAGCGGGGGGCCGTGGTGAGCAGTTCTTC.

In its sample, this clone was seen a few times. This chain joins TRBV19 and TRBJ1-2, with 7 bases that match TRBD1. The V and J ends lost 10 bases and 13 bases, in that order; junction bases with no gene match: 18. The CDR3 covers 13 residues. Germline V gene lookup returns CDR1 LNHDA and CDR2 SQIVND (reference sequence). CDR3 nucleotide sequence: TGTGCCACTCGGCCTTGGGACAGCGGTGGTTGCACCTTC. It specifies CATRPWDSGGCTF.

The genes are TRBV27 and TRBJ2-1; 7 nucleotides align to TRBD2. After removal of 5 bases from V and 3 bases from J, the junction contained 10 bases not matched to a gene. The germline CDR1 and CDR2 sequences are MNHEY and SMNVEV (reference sequence). There are 16 residues in the CDR3. The CDR3, as DNA: TGTGCCAGCAGTCCACCCAGGGAGCGGGGCTACAATGAGCAGTTCTTC. Translation: CASSPPRERGYNEQFF.

This rearrangement joins TRBV29-1 to TRBJ1-4, with D uncertain. This CDR3 contains 13 residues. V was pared by 4 bases and J by 0 bases, with 6 bases between. Germline V gene data show CDR1 as SQVTM and CDR2 as ANQGSEA. CDR3: CSVGSATNEKLFF. As DNA, the CDR3 is TGCAGCGTTGGTTCAGCAACTAATGAAAAACTGTTTTTT.

The chain uses TRBV7-2 and TRBJ1-4; TRBD1 might be the D (6 bases). This CDR3 region has 15 residues. Germline lookup yields CDR1 SGHTA and CDR2 FQGNSA. Trimming stripped 1 base from V and 5 bases from J, with 11 bases between. The CDR3 sequence is CASSLEGRGNEKLFF. DNA for the CDR3: TGTGCCAGCAGCTTAGAGGGCAGGGGAAATGAAAAACTGTTTTTT.

Concerning this clone itself: Other DNA sequences of this sample code for an identical CDR3. The rearrangement joins TRBV5-4 to TRBJ1-2; D gene uncertain. Germline values: CDR1 SGHNT, CDR2 YYREEE (reference sequence). The V gene lost 4 bases and the J gene lost 8 bases, with 12 bases spanning the gap. The CDR3 covers 12 residues. CDR3 loop: CASSLVGGGYTF. The CDR3 bases are TGTGCCAGCAGCCTGGTGGGAGGCGGCTACACCTTC.

V and J are TRBV2 and TRBJ1-4; D ambiguous. Germline V lookup: CDR1 SNHLY, CDR2 FYNNEI. The CDR3 sequence is 13 residues long. Trimming pared 7 bases from V and 3 bases from J, leaving 9 bases between. CDR3 nucleotides: TGTGCCAGCACGGTCGAAGCTAATGAAAAACTGTTTTTT. Translation gives CASTVEANEKLFF.

This chain uses TRBV2 with TRBJ2-7; 9 bases agree with TRBD1. V shed 4 bases and J 5 bases; nucleotides not matched to a gene: 12. The length of the CDR3 is 16 residues. Germline V gene lookup returns CDR1 SNHLY and CDR2 FYNNEI. CDR3 loop: CASSVLMGQGSDEQYF. For the CDR3, the DNA is TGTGCCAGCAGTGTTCTAATGGGACAGGGTTCCGACGAGCAGTACTTC.

This clone turned up a few times. The rearrangement links TRBV28 to TRBJ2-2; 7 bases map to TRBD1. With V trimmed by 2 bases and J by 0 bases, 9 bases remained unmatched. The CDR3 is made up of 18 amino acids. CDR1 is MDHEN, CDR2 SYDVKM, per germline. CDR3 in DNA: TGTGCCAGCAGTTTACCCTTCTTGGACAGGACGAACACCGGGGAGCTGTTTTTT. Translating it yields CASSLPFLDRTNTGELFF.

V is TRBV28 and J is TRBJ1-2, with D unresolved. The CDR3 consists of 11 residues. CDR1 is MDHEN and CDR2 is SYDVKM in the germline V gene. With 9 bases removed from V and 2 bases from J, the gap between germline ends came to 7 bases. The CDR3 DNA is TGTGCCAGTGGCATGAACTATGGCTACACCTTC. Translated, it gives CASGMNYGYTF.

The chain couples TRBV18 to TRBJ1-1; D perhaps matches TRBD1 (5 bases). The CDR3 consists of 13 residues. In germline, CDR1 is KGHSH, CDR2 LQKENI. V gave up 3 bases and J gave up 3 bases, with 8 bases separating them. In DNA form, the CDR3 reads TGTGCCAGCTCACCGGGAGGGGACACTGAAGCTTTCTTT. Amino acid sequence: CASSPGGDTEAFF. Together with reference TRBV18 and TRBJ1-1, the CDR3 gives the full variable domain: NAGVMQNPRHLVRRRGQEARLRCSPMKGHSHVYWYRQLPEEGLKFMVYLQKENIIDESGMPKERFSAEFPKEGPSILRIQQVVRGDSAAYFCASSPGGDTEAFFGQGTRLTVV.

The CDR3 sequence is CASSPRTSVAYEQYF. The CDR3 bases are TGTGCCAGCTCACCAAGGACTAGCGTTGCCTACGAGCAGTACTTC. The V and J genes are TRBV18 and TRBJ2-7, with TRBD2 identical over 9 bases. Unmatched junction bases numbered 4, after V lost 2 bases and J lost 2 bases. CDR1 KGHSH and CDR2 LQKENI come from the germline V gene. The CDR3 sequence is 15 residues long.

This chain joins TRBV11-3 and TRBJ2-3, with 7 bases aligning to TRBD2. Germline assignment: CDR1 SGHNT and CDR2 YENEEA. This CDR3 contains 16 residues. Unmatched junction bases numbered 9, after V lost 5 bases and J lost 1 base. CDR3 in amino acids: CASSGGRGEGTDTQYF. In nucleotides, the CDR3 is TGTGCCAGCAGCGGGGGTCGGGGGGAAGGCACAGATACGCAGTATTTT.

The chain couples TRBV19 to TRBJ2-7; TRBD2 matches at 8 bases. Trimming removed 4 bases from V and 4 bases from J; junction bases left unmatched: 6. Germline V gene data show CDR1 as LNHDA and CDR2 as SQIVND (reference sequence). CDR3 length equals 14 residues. CDR3: CASSTGRALYEQYF. In nucleotides, the CDR3 is TGTGCCAGTAGTACCGGGAGGGCCTTGTACGAGCAGTACTTC.

The chain carries TRBV11-3 and TRBJ2-5, with a weak D call TRBD2 (6 bases). Germline CDR1 SGHNT, CDR2 YENEEA. The CDR3 covers 15 residues. V was trimmed by 4 bases and J by 4 bases, leaving 16 bases between them. The CDR3 is CASSSGGAVGETQYF. In DNA, the CDR3 is TGTGCCAGCAGCTCCGGCGGGGCGGTGGGAGAGACCCAGTACTTC. Using reference TRBV11-3 and TRBJ2-5 for the parts outside the CDR3, the full variable domain is EAGVVQSPRYKIIEKKQPVAFWCNPISGHNTLYWYLQNLGQGPELLIRYENEEAVDDSQLPKDRFSAERLKGVDSTLKIQPAELGDSAVYLCASSSGGAVGETQYFGPGTRLLVL.

The V gene is TRBV19, the J gene TRBJ1-3; D gene ambiguous. Germline CDR1 is LNHDA and CDR2 is SQIVND (reference sequence). The V end was cut by 6 bases, the J end by 0 bases, with 24 bases between. The CDR3 is 19 residues long. CDR3 sequence: CASRGRGRPAEGSGNTIYF. CDR3 sequence (DNA): TGTGCCAGTAGGGGCCGCGGCCGACCGGCGGAGGGCTCTGGAAACACCATATATTTT.

The chain is built from TRBV13 and TRBJ1-6; the D gene is possibly TRBD1 (5 bases). The CDR3 extends over 16 amino acids. V gave up 5 bases and J gave up 8 bases, with 19 bases separating them. From germline, CDR1 is PRHDT and CDR2 FYEKMQ (reference sequence). CDR3 protein: CASSHRRQTPDSPLHF. CDR3 in DNA: TGTGCCAGCAGCCACAGACGACAGACTCCCGATTCACCCCTCCACTTT.